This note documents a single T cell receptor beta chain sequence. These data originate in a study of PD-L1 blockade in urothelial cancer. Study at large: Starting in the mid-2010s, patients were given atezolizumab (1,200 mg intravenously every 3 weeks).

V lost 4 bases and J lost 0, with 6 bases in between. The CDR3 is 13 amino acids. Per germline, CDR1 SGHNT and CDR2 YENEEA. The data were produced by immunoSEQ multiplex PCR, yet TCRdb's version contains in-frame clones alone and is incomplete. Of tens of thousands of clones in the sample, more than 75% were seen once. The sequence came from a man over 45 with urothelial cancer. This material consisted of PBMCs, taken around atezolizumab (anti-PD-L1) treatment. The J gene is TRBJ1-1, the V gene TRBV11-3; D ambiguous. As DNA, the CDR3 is TGTGCCAGCAGCTCAACAATGAACACTGAAGCTTTCTTT. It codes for CASSSTMNTEAFF.